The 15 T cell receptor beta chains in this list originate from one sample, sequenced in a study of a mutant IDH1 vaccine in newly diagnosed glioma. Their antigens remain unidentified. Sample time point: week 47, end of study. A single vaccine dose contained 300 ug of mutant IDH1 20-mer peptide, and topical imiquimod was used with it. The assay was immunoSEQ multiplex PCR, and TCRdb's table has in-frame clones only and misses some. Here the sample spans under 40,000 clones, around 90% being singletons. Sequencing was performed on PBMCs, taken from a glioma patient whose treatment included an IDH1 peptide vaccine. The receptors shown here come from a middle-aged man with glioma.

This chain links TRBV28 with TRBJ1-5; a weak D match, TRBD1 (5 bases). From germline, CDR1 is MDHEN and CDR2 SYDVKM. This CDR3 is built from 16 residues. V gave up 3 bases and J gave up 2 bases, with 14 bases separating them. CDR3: CASSLDPRAGNQPQHF. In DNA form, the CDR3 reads TGTGCCAGCAGTTTGGATCCCAGGGCTGGCAATCAGCCCCAGCATTTT.

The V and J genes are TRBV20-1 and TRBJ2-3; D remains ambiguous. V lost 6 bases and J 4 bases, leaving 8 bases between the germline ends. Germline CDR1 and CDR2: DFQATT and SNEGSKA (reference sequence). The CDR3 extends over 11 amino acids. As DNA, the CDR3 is TGCAGTGCCCTTTGGGCAGATACGCAGTATTTT. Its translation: CSALWADTQYF.

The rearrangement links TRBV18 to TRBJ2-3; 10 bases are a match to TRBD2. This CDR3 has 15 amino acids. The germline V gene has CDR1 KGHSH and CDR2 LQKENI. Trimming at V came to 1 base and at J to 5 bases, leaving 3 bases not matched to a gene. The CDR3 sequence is CASSPLSGGGDTQYF. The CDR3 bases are TGTGCCAGCTCACCACTCAGCGGGGGGGGAGATACGCAGTATTTT.

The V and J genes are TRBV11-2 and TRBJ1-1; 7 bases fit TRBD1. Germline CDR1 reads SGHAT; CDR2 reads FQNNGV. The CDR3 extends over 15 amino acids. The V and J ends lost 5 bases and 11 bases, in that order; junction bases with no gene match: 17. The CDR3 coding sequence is TGTGCCAGCAGCCTACGGGAGGGGGCAATTCGGTTGGCTTTCTTT. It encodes CASSLREGAIRLAFF.

CDR3 nucleotides: TGTGCCAGCAGCTCCGGACCGACCGTCGGGGAGCTGTTTTTT. Its translation is CASSSGPTVGELFF. This rearrangement joins TRBV7-2 to TRBJ2-2; D ambiguous. Trimming removed 4 bases at V and 7 bases at J, with 13 bases between. The CDR3 is made up of 14 amino acids. Germline CDR1 reads SGHTA; CDR2 reads FQGNSA.

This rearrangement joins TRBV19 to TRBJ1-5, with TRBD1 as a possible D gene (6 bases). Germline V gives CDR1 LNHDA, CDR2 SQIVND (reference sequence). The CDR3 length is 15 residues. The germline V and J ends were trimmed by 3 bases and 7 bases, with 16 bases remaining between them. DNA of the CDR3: TGTGCCAGTAGTATGAGGGGGGCAAAGGGACAGCCCCAGCATTTT. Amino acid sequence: CASSMRGAKGQPQHF.

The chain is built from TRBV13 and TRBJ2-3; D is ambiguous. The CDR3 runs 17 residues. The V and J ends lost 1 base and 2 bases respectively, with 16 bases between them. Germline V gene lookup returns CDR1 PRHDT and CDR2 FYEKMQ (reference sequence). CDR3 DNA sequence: TGTGCCAGCAGCTTAGAATCCACGGGCGCCTACACAGATACGCAGTATTTT. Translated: CASSLESTGAYTDTQYF.

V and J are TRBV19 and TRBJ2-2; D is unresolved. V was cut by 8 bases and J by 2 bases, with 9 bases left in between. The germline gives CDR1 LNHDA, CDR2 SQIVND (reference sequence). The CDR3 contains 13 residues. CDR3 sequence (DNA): TGTGCCAGTGCCGACGGAAACACCGGGGAGCTGTTTTTT. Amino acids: CASADGNTGELFF.

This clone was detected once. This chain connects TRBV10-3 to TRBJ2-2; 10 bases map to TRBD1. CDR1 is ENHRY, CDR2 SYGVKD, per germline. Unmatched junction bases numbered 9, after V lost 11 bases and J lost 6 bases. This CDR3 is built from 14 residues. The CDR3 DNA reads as TGTGCCCCAGGTGACAGGGGGCTCTCCGGGGAGCTGTTTTTT. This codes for CAPGDRGLSGELFF.

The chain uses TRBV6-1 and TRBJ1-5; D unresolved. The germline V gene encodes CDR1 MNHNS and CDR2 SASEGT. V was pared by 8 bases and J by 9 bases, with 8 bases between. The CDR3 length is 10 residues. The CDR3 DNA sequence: TGTGCCAGCGGAGGAAGGCCCCAGCATTTT. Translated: CASGGRPQHF.

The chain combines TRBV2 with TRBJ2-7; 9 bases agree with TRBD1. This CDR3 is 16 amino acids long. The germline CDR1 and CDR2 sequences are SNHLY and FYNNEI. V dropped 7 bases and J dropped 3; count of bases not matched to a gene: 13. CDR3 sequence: CASTSSWGQGLYEQYF. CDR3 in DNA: TGTGCCAGCACATCTAGTTGGGGACAGGGACTCTACGAGCAGTACTTC.

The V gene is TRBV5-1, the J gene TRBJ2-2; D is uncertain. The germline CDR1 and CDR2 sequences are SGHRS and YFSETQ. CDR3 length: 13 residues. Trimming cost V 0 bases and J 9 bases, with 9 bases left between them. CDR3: CASSLAGVRELFF. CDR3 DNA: TGCGCCAGCAGCTTGGCCGGTGTAAGGGAGCTGTTTTTT.

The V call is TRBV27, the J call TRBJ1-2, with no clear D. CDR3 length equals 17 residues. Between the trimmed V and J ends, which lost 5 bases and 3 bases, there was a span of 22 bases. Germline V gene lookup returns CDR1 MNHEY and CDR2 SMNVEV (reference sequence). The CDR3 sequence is CASSPEDRSGGDYGYTF. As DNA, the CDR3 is TGTGCCAGCAGTCCCGAGGATCGTTCCGGCGGCGACTATGGCTACACCTTC.

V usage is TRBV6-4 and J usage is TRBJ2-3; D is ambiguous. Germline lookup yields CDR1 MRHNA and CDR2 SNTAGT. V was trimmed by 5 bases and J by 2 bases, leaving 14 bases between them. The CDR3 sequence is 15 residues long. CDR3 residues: CASSKTRQSTDTQYF. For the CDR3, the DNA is TGTGCCAGCAGTAAAACTCGTCAATCCACAGATACGCAGTATTTT.

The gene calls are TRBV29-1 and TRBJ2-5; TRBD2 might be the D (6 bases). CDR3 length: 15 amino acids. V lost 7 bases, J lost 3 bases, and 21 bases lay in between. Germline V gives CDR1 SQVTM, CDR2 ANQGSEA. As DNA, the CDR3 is TGCAGCGGACGACGGGATCGTTCGGGGGAAGAGACCCAGTACTTC. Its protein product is CSGRRDRSGEETQYF.